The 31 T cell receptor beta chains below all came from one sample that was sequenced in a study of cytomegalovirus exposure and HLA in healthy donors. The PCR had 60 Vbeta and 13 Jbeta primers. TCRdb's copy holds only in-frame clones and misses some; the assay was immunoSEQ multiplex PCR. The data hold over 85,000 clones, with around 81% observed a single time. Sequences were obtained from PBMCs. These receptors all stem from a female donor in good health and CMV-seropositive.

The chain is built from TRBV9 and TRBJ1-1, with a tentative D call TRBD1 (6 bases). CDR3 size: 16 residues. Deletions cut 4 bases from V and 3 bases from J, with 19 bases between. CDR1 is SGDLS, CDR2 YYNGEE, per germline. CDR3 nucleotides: TGTGCCAGCAGCCCGTCCGGGACATGGTCGGACACTGAAGCTTTCTTT. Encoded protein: CASSPSGTWSDTEAFF.

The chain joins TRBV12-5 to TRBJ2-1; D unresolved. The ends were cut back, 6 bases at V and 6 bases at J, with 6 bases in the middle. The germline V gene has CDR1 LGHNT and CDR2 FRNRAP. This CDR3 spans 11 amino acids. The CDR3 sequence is CASGPSNEQFF. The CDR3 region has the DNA TGTGCTAGTGGGCCGAGCAATGAGCAGTTCTTC.

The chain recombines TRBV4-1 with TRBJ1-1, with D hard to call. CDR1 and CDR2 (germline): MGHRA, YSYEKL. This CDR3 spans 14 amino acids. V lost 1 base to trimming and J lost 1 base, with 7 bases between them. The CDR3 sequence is CASSQGAENTEAFF. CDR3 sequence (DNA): TGCGCCAGCAGCCAAGGGGCAGAGAACACTGAAGCTTTCTTT.

The CDR3 loop is CASSLSMPGGDTEAFF. The CDR3 coding sequence is TGTGCCAGCAGTTTATCAATGCCAGGGGGCGACACTGAAGCTTTCTTT. The chain recombines TRBV28 with TRBJ1-1; 8 bases align to TRBD1. The CDR3 consists of 16 residues. The trim removed 1 base at V and 3 bases at J, leaving 7 bases unmatched. The V gene's germline CDR1 is MDHEN and CDR2 SYDVKM.

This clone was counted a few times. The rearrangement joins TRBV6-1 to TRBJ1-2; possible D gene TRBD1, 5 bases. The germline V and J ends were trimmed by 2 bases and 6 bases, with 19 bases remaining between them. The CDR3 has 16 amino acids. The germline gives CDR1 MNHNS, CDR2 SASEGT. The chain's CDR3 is CASSEPGLTTENGYTF. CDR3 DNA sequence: TGTGCCAGCAGTGAACCGGGACTGACGACGGAGAATGGCTACACCTTC.

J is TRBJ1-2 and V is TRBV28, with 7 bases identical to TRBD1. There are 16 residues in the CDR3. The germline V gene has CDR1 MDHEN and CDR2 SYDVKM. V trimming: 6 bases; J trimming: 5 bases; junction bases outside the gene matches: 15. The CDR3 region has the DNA TGTGCCAGCAGATATATCCTACAGGGGCGCAGGTATGGCTACACCTTC. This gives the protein CASRYILQGRRYGYTF.

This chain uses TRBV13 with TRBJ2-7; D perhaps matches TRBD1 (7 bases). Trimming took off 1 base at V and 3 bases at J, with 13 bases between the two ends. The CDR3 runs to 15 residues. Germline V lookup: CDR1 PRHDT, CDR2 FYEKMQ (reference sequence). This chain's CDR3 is CASSLDRGGFYEQYF. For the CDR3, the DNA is TGTGCCAGCAGCTTAGACAGGGGAGGTTTCTACGAGCAGTACTTC. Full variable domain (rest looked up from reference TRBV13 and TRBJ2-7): AAGVIQSPRHLIKEKRETATLKCYPIPRHDTVYWYQQGPGQDPQFLISFYEKMQSDKGSIPDRFSAQQFSDYHSELNMSSLELGDSALYFCASSLDRGGFYEQYFGPGTRLTVT.

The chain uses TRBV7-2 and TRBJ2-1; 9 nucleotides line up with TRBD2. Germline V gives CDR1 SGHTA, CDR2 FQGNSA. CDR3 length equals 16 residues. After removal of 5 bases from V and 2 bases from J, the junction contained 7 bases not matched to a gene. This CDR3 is CASSRGGAGAYNEQFF. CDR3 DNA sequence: TGTGCCAGCAGCCGCGGGGGGGCGGGGGCCTACAATGAGCAGTTCTTC. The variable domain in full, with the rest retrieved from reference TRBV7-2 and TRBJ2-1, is GAGVSQSPSNKVTEKGKDVELRCDPISGHTALYWYRQSLGQGLEFLIYFQGNSAPDKSGLPSDRFSAERTGGSVSTLTIQRTQQEDSAVYLCASSRGGAGAYNEQFFGPGTRLTVL.

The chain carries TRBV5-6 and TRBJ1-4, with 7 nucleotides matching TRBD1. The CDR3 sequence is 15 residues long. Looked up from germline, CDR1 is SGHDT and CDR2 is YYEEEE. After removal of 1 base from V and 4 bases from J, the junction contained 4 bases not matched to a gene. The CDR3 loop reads CASSLTRGFNEKLFF. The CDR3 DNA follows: TGTGCCAGCAGCTTGACCAGGGGGTTTAATGAAAAACTGTTTTTT.

CDR3 in DNA: TGTGCCATCAGTGAGTTTGGCGGGGGGGATTACAATGAGCAGTTCTTC. This sequence encodes CAISEFGGGDYNEQFF. The V and J genes are TRBV10-3 and TRBJ2-1; 9 bases are shared with TRBD2. V shed 1 base, J shed 4 bases, and the junction held 5 bases outside the gene matches. This CDR3 has 16 residues. The V gene's germline CDR1 is ENHRY and CDR2 SYGVKD.

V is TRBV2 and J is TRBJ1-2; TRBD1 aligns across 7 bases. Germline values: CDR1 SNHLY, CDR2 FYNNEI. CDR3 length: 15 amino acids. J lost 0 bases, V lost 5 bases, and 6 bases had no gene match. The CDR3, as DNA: TGTGCCAGCAGTCATCCCGGGACAGCTAACTATGGCTACACCTTC. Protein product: CASSHPGTANYGYTF.

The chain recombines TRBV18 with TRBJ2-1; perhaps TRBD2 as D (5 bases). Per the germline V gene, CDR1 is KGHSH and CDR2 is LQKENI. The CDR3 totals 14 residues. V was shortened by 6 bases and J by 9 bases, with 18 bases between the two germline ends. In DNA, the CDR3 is TGTGCCAGCTCCCCAGACTGGGGAGAGGGTGAGCAGTTCTTC. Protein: CASSPDWGEGEQFF.

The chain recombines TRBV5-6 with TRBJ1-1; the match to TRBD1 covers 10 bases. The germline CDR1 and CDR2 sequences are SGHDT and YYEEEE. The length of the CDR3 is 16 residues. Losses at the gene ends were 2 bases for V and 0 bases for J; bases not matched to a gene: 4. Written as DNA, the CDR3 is TGTGCCAGCAGCTTCGACAGGGGGCGAGTGAACACTGAAGCTTTCTTT. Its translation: CASSFDRGRVNTEAFF.

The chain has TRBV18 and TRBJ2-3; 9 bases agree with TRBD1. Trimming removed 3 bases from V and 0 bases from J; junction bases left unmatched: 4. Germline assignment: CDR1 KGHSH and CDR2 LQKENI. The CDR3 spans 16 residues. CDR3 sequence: CASSPNRGQSTDTQYF. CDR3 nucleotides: TGTGCCAGCTCACCTAACAGGGGGCAAAGCACAGATACGCAGTATTTT.

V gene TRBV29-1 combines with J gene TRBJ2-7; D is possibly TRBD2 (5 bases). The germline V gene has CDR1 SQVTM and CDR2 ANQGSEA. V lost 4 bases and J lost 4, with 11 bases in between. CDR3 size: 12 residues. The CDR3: CSVAGKEYEQYF. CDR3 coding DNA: TGCAGCGTTGCCGGGAAGGAATACGAGCAGTACTTC.

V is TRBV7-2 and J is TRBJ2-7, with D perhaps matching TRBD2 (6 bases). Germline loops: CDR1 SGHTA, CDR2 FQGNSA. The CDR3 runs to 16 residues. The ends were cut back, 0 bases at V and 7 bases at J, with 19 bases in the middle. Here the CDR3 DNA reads TGTGCCAGCAGCTTAGCCCCCGGGACTTCCCGACGTGAGCAGTACTTC. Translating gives CASSLAPGTSRREQYF.

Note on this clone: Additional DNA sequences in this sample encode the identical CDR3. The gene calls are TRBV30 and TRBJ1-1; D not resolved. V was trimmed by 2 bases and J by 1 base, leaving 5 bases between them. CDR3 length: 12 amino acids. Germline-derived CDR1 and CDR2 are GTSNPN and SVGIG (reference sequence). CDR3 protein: CAWSPGNTEAFF. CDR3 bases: TGTGCCTGGAGTCCAGGGAACACTGAAGCTTTCTTT.

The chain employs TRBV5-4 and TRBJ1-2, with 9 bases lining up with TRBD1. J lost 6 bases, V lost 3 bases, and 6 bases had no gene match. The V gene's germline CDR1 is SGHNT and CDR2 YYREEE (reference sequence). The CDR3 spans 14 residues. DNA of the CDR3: TGTGCCAGCAGCTCGATACAGGGGGCCAATGGCTACACCTTC. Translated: CASSSIQGANGYTF.

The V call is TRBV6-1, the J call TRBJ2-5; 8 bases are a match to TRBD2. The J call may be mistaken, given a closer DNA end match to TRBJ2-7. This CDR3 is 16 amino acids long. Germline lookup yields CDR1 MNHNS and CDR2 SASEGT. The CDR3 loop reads CASSEARGAPSYEQYF. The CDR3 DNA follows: TGTGCCAGCAGTGAAGCGCGGGGGGCCCCCTCCTACGAGCAGTACTTC.

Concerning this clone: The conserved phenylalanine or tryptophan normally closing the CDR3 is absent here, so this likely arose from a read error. CDR3 DNA sequence: TGTGCCAGCAGTGGTCTGACAGGGCTAGGCTATGGCTACACCCTC. Its protein product is CASSGLTGLGYGYTL. This sequence joins TRBV25-1 and TRBJ1-2; 7 bases are shared with TRBD1. The CDR3 is made up of 15 amino acids. V lost 4 bases and J lost 4; bases outside the gene matches: 9. In germline, CDR1 is MGHDK, CDR2 SYGVNS.

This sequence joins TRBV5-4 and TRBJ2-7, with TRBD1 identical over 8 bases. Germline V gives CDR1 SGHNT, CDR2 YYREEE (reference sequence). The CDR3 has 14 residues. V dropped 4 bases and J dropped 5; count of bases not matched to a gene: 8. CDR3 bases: TGTGCCAGCAGCAAAGGACAGGGTCGGCACGAGCAGTACTTC. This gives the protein CASSKGQGRHEQYF. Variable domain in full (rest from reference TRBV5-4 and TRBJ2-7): ETGVTQSPTHLIKTRGQQVTLRCSSQSGHNTVSWYQQALGQGPQFIFQYYREEENGRGNFPPRFSGLQFPNYSSELNVNALELDDSALYLCASSKGQGRHEQYFGPGTRLTVT.

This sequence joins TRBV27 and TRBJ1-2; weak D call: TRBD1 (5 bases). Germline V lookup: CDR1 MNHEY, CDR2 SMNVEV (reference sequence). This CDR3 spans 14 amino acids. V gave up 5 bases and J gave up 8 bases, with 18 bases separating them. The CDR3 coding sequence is TGTGCCAGCAGTCCTCAGGGAAGGAGACGGGGCTACACCTTC. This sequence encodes CASSPQGRRRGYTF.

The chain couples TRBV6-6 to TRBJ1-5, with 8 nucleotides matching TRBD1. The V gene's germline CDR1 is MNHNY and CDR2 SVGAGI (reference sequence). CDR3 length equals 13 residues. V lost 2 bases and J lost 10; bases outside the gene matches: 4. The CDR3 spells CASSYEGTGPQHF. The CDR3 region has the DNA TGTGCCAGCAGTTACGAGGGGACAGGACCCCAGCATTTT.

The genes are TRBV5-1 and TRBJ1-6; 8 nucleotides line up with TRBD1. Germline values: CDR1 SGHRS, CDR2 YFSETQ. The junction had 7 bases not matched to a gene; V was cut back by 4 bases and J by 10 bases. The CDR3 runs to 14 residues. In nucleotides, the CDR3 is TGCGCCAGCAGCGAGGACAGGGTGAGGTCACCCCTCCACTTT. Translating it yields CASSEDRVRSPLHF. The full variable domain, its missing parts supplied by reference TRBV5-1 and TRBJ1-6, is KAGVTQTPRYLIKTRGQQVTLSCSPISGHRSVSWYQQTPGQGLQFLFEYFSETQRNKGNFPGRFSGRQFSNSRSEMNVSTLELGDSALYLCASSEDRVRSPLHFGNGTRLTVT.

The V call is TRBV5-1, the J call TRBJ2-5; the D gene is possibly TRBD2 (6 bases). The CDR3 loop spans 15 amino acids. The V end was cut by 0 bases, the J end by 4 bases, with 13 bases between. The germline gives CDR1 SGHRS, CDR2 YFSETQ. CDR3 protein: CASSLVGSRGETQYF. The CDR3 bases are TGCGCCAGCAGCTTGGTCGGGAGTAGGGGAGAGACCCAGTACTTC.

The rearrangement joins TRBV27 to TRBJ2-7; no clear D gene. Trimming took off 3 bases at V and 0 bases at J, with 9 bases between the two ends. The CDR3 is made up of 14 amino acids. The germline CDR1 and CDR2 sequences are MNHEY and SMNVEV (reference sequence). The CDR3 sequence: CASSFTPVSYEQYF. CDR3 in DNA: TGTGCCAGCAGTTTTACCCCGGTCTCCTACGAGCAGTACTTC.

CDR3 loop: CASSPSLENYGYTF. CDR3 coding DNA: TGTGCCAGCTCACCGAGTTTGGAGAACTATGGCTACACCTTC. The chain recombines TRBV18 with TRBJ1-2, with D uncertain. There are 14 residues in the CDR3. V was pared by 3 bases and J by 2 bases, with 10 bases between. CDR1 KGHSH and CDR2 LQKENI come from the germline V gene.

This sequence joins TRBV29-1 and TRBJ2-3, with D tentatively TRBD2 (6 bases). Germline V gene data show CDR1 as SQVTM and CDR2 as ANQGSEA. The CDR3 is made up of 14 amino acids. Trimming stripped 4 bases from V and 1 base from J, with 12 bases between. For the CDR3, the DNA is TGCAGCGTTGCGGGGGTGCCGGGCACAGATACGCAGTATTTT. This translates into CSVAGVPGTDTQYF.

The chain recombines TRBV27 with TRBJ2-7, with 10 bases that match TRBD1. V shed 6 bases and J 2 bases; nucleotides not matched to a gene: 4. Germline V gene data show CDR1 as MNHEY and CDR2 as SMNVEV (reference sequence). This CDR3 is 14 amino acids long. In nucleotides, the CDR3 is TGTGCCAGCAGGGGACAGGGGAACCCCTACGAGCAGTACTTC. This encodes CASRGQGNPYEQYF.

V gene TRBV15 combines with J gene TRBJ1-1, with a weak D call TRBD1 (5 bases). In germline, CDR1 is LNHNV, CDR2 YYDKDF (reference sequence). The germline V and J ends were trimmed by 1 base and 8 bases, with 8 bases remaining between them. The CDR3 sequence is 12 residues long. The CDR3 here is CATSRVTGEAFF. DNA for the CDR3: TGTGCCACCAGCAGAGTAACAGGAGAAGCTTTCTTT.

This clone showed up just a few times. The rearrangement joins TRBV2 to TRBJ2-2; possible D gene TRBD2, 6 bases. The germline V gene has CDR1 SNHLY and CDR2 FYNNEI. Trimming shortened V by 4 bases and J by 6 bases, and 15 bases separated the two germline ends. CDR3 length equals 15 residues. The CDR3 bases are TGTGCCAGCAGTGGGGTAGTGGGAGGTTCCGGGGAGCTGTTTTTT. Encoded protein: CASSGVVGGSGELFF.